This TCR beta chain is drawn from a study of blood T cell repertoires in COVID-19. For the study at large: The origin of the acute and convalescent COVID-19 samples was the United States, Italy and Spain. Sources were T cells, B-cell-depleted T cells, or PBMCs; the material itself was cDNA or gDNA.

Clones were read by immunoSEQ multiplex PCR, and TCRdb kept only the in-frame ones, dropping some. Counted here are 140,000 to 150,000 clones, over 60% occurring once; the ten biggest clones make up around 17%. Sequencing was carried out using peripheral blood. This sequence was found in a man aged 50-59 years with acute or convalescent COVID-19.

CDR3 loop: CASSESQGADTDTQYF. The CDR3 region has the DNA TGCGCCAGCAGTGAGTCCCAGGGGGCGGACACAGATACGCAGTATTTT. The chain links TRBV10-1 to TRBJ2-3; TRBD1 aligns across 8 bases. CDR3 length equals 16 residues. CDR1 is WNHNN and CDR2 is SYGVQD in the germline V gene (reference sequence). The V segment lost 0 bases and the J segment 2 bases; nucleotides outside the gene matches: 4.